This entry concerns a single T cell receptor (beta chain). This sample was taken from a study of T cell changes during pregnancy in multiple sclerosis. TCRdb's copy holds only in-frame clones and misses some; the assay was immunoSEQ multiplex PCR. The sample holds fewer than 55,000 clones, 85% to 90% seen once. V dropped 2 bases and J dropped 1 base, with 9 bases sitting between them. The CDR3 loop spans 14 amino acids. Germline V gene sequence: CDR1 SGHDT, CDR2 YYEEEE. This specimen consisted of peripheral blood, obtained in the second trimester of pregnancy. The chain links TRBV5-6 to TRBJ2-5; D is unclear. The TCR comes from a female donor in good health, enrolled as a control in a pregnancy study. CDR3 nucleotides: TGTGCCAGCAGCTTAGCGAGCCCCCAAGAGACCCAGTACTTC. Translating it yields CASSLASPQETQYF. The whole variable domain, filled in from reference TRBV5-6 and TRBJ2-5, reads DAGVTQSPTHLIKTRGQQVTLRCSPKSGHDTVSWYQQALGQGPQFIFQYYEEEERQRGNFPDRFSGHQFPNYSSELNVNALLLGDSALYLCASSLASPQETQYFGPGTRLLVL.